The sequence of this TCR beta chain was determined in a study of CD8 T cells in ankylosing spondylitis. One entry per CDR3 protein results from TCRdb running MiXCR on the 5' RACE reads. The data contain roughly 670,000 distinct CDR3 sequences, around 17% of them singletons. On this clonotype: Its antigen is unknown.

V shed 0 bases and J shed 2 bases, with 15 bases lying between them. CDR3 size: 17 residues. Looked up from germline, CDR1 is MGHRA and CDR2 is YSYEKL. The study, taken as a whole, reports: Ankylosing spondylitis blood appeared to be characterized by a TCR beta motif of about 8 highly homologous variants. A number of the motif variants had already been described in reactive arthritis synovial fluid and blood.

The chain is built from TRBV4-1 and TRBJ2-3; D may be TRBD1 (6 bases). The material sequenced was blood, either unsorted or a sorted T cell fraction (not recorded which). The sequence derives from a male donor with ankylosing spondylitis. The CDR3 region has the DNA TGCGCCAGCAGCCAAGAGGCCGAGACAGGAATCACAGATACGCAGTATTTT. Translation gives CASSQEAETGITDTQYF.